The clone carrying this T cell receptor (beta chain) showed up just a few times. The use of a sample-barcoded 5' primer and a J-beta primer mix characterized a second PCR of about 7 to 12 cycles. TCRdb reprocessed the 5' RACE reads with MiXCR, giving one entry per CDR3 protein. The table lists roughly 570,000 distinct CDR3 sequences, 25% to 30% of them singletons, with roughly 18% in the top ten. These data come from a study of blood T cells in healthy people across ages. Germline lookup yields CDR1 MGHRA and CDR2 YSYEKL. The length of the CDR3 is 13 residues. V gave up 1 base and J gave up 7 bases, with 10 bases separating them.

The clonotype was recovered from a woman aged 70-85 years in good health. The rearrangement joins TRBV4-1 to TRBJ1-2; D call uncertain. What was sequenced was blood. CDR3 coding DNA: TGCGCCAGCAGCCAAGTCTTGGATTTTGGCTACACCTTC. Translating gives CASSQVLDFGYTF.